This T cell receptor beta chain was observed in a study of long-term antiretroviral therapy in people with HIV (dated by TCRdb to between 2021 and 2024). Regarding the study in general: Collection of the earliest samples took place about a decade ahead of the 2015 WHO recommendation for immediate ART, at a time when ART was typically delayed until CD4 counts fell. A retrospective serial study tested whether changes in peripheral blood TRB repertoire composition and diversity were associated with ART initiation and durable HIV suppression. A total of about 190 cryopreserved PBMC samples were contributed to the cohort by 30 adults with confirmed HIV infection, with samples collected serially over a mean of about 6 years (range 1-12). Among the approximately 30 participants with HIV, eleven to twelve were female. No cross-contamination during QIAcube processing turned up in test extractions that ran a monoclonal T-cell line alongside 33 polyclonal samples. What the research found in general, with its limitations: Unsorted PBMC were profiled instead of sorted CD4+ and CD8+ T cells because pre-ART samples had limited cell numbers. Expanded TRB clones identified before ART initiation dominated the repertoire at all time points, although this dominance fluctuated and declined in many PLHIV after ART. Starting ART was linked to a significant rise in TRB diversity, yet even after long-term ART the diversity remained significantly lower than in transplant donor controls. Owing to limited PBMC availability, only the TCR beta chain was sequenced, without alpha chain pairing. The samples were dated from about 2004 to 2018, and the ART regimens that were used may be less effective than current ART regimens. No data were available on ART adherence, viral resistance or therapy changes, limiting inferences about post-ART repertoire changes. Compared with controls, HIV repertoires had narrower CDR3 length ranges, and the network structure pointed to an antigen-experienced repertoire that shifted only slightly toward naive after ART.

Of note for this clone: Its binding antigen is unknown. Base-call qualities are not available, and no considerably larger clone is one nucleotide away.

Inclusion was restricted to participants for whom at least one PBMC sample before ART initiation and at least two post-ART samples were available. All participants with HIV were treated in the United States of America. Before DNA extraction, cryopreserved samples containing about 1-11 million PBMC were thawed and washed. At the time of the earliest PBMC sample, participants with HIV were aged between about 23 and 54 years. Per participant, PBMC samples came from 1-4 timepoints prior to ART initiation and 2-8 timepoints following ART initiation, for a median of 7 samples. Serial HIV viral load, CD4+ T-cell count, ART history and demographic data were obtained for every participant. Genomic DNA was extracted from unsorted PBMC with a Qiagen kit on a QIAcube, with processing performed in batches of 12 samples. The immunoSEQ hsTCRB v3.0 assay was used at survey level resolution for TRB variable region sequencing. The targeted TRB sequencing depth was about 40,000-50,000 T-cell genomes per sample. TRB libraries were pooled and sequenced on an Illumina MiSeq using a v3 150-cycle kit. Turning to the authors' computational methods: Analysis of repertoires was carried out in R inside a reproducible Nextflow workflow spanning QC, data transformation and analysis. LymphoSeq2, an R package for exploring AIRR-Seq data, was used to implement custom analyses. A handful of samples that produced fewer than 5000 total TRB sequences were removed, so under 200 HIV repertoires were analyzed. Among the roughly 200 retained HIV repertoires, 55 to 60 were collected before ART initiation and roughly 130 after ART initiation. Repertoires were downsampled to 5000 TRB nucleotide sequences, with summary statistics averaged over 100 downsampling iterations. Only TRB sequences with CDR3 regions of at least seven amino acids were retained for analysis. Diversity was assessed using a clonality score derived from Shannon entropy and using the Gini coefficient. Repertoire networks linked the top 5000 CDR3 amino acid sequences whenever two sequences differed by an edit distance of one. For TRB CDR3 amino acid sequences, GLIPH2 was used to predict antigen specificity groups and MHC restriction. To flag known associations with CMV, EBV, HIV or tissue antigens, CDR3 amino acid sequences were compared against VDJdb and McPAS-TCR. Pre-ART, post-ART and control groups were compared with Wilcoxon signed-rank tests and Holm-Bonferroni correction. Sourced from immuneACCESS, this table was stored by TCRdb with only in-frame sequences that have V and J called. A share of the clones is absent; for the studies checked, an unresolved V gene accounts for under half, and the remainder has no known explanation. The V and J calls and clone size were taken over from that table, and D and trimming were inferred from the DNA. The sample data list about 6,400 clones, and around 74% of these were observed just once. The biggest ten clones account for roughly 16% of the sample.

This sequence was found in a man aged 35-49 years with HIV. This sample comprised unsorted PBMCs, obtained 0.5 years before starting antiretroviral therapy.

This receptor carries the CDR3 CAWATDSNQPQHF. The DNA sequence is given as TGTGCCTGGGCGACGGATAGCAATCAGCCCCAGCATTTT. The chain is made from TRBV30 and TRBJ1-5; no D gene call is confident. In the germline V gene (reference sequence), CDR1 corresponds to GTSNPN and CDR2 to SVGIG. V is reduced by 5 bases and J by 0 bases, leaving a spacing of 8 bases between them. The cysteine opens and the phenylalanine closes a CDR3 of 13 amino acids. CDR3 DNA is the only sequence kept; it has 39 bases, read in frame from the first base.